The rows below give T cell receptor beta chains drawn from one sample of a study of T cells in Graves' hyperthyroidism and ophthalmopathy. TCRdb used MiXCR to reprocess the multiplex PCR reads, holding one entry per CDR3 protein. The sample consists of about 600,000 distinct CDR3 sequences, approximately 15% of them appearing once. Specimen: blood. These receptor sequences come from a woman aged 40 to 50 with Graves' ophthalmopathy. The CDR3 runs from the conserved cysteine through the conserved F or W. Each record gives: clone size, V gene, CDR3 length, J gene, D gene, CDR3 DNA, CDR3 protein. The D gene is left open where the match is weak. The listing skips clone size in some rows; elsewhere it reads once, few, many or a size class.

NA	TRBV4-2	13	TRBJ2-7	NA	TGTGCCAGCAGCCAAGTACTCTCCTACGAGCAGTACTTC	CASSQVLSYEQYF
NA	TRBV5-1	15	TRBJ2-1	TRBD1	TGCGCCAGCAGCCCCTGGAACAGGGGGCTCCATGAGCAGTTCTTC	CASSPWNRGLHEQFF
NA	TRBV24-1	12	TRBJ2-1	TRBD2	TGTGCCACCAGTGATCCCTGGGGGGGGGAGTTCTTC	CATSDPWGGEFF
few	TRBV12-3/TRBV12-4	14	TRBJ1-2	NA	TGTGCCAGCAGTCGGGGGGCTCGGGACTATGGCTACACCTTC	CASSRGARDYGYTF
few	TRBV4-2	14	TRBJ2-7	TRBD2	TGTGCCAGCAGCCAACCGGGACTAGCGGACGAGCAGTACTTC	CASSQPGLADEQYF
NA	TRBV5-1	15	TRBJ2-3	TRBD2	TGCGCCAGCAGTTTGCCGGGACTAAGCACAGATACGCAGTATTTT	CASSLPGLSTDTQYF
NA	TRBV12-3/TRBV12-4	14	TRBJ1-1	TRBD1	TGTGCCAGCAGCGACAGGGTCGGGGGCACTGAAGCTTTCTTT	CASSDRVGGTEAFF
few	TRBV7-9	12	TRBJ1-1	NA	TGTGCCAGCAGAGGTGTGAACACTGAAGCTTTCTTT	CASRGVNTEAFF
many	TRBV18	13	TRBJ2-3	NA	TGTGCCAGCTCACCCGGACGGGCGGATACGCAGTATTTT	CASSPGRADTQYF
NA	TRBV18	15	TRBJ1-2	NA	TGTGCCAGCTCACCAGCCGGCAGGGAGGCCTATGGCTACACCTTC	CASSPAGREAYGYTF
NA	TRBV6-1	15	TRBJ1-6	NA	TGTGCCAGCAGTTTCAACCGGGAGGAGGATTCACCCCTCCACTTT	CASSFNREEDSPLHF
NA	TRBV7-9	17	TRBJ2-1	TRBD2	TGTGCCATCGGCGGGGAAGGCGGGAGTAGCTCCTACAATGAGCAGTTCTTC	CAIGGEGGSSSYNEQFF
many	TRBV28	16	TRBJ2-7	TRBD2	TGTGCCAGCACCCGGGACCGTTGGGGGGAGGGCCACGAGCAGTACTTC	CASTRDRWGEGHEQYF
few	TRBV28	14	TRBJ2-6	NA	TGTGCCGTGAGCAGGGGTTCTGGGGCCAACGTCCTGACTTTC	CAVSRGSGANVLTF
many	TRBV4-1	16	TRBJ2-7	NA	TGCGCCAGCAGCCAGAGTACAGTCCTCTCAGGATACGAGCAGTACTTC	CASSQSTVLSGYEQYF
few	TRBV6-1	14	TRBJ2-1	TRBD2	TGTGCCAGCAGTATCCGGGAGGGCCGGGATGAGCAGTTCTTC	CASSIREGRDEQFF
many	TRBV28	14	TRBJ1-2	NA	TGTGCCAGCAGTTTATGGCAGGGTTTCTATGGCTACACCTTC	CASSLWQGFYGYTF
many	TRBV28	15	TRBJ2-2	NA	TGTGCCAGCAGTTTAATTAGCGTGCGGGGCGGGGAGCTGTTTTTT	CASSLISVRGGELFF
many	TRBV6-2/TRBV6-3	16	TRBJ2-7	TRBD2	TGTGCCAGCAGTTACGGACTAGCGGGAGAGTTCTACGAGCAGTACTTC	CASSYGLAGEFYEQYF
few	TRBV10-3	15	TRBJ1-1	NA	TGTGCCATCAGTGACCCCCGGGCGCAGAGTACTGAAGCTTTCTTT	CAISDPRAQSTEAFF
many	TRBV18	13	TRBJ1-6	NA	TGTGCCAGCTCATCGGACAGTAATTCACCCCTCCACTTT	CASSSDSNSPLHF
NA	TRBV12-3/TRBV12-4	13	TRBJ1-1	NA	TGTGCCAGCAGCCTAGAGGGTGTCCCTGAAGCTTTCTTT	CASSLEGVPEAFF
NA	TRBV7-9	16	TRBJ2-5	NA	TGTGCCAGCAGCCCGCCGCGGGGACAGATCCAAGAGACCCAGTACTTC	CASSPPRGQIQETQYF
NA	TRBV29-1	12	TRBJ2-7	NA	TGCAGCTTCACGGGCAGCCGCTACGAGCAGTACTTC	CSFTGSRYEQYF
few	TRBV7-6	15	TRBJ2-5	NA	TGTGCCAGCAGCTTCCAGGCCGGGCCACCGGGGACCCAGTACTTC	CASSFQAGPPGTQYF
NA	TRBV6-2/TRBV6-3	13	TRBJ2-4	TRBD2	TGTGCCAGCAGCGGGAGGGCCAAAAACATTCAGTACTTC	CASSGRAKNIQYF
few	TRBV29-1	13	TRBJ2-7	TRBD1	TGCAGCGTGTTGACAGGGATCTCCTACGAGCAGTACTTC	CSVLTGISYEQYF
many	TRBV5-5	15	TRBJ2-3	TRBD1	TGTGCCAGCAGCACCCGGACAGGGGGCGCAGATACGCAGTATTTT	CASSTRTGGADTQYF
many	TRBV7-4	18	TRBJ2-7	NA	TGTGCCAGCAGCCTCCGGACTCACGAACCTAAATTAACCTACGAGCAGTACTTC	CASSLRTHEPKLTYEQYF
once	TRBV7-9	13	TRBJ1-2	NA	TGTGCCAGCAGCAGCGGGGGACACTATGGCTACACCTTC	CASSSGGHYGYTF
NA	TRBV10-2	17	TRBJ1-6	NA	TGCGCCAGCAGTGAGTCGAAAAGTTCCGCTGTCGATTCACCCCTCCACTTT	CASSESKSSAVDSPLHF
few	TRBV11-2	16	TRBJ2-1	TRBD2	TGTGCCAGCAGCACGACTAGCGGGATCCGCTACAATGAGCAGTTCTTC	CASSTTSGIRYNEQFF
many	TRBV28	14	TRBJ2-1	NA	TGTGCCAGCAGGGGCACGTTACCTTACAATGAGCAGTTCTTC	CASRGTLPYNEQFF
many	TRBV29-1	14	TRBJ2-7	NA	TGCAGCGTTGGCAACCGGGCTCCCCCTCTCGAGCAGTACTTC	CSVGNRAPPLEQYF
once	TRBV5-4	16	TRBJ2-5	TRBD2	TGTGCCAGCAGCTCGGGAACGGGACTAGCACAAGAGACCCAGTACTTC	CASSSGTGLAQETQYF
many	TRBV7-3	13	TRBJ1-1	TRBD1	TGTGCCAGCAGCCAACAGGGGATGGGAGAAGCTTTCTTT	CASSQQGMGEAFF
NA	TRBV10-3	13	TRBJ1-6	NA	TGTGCCATCAGGTGGGCCCTGAATTCACCCCTCCACTTT	CAIRWALNSPLHF
NA	TRBV11-2	16	TRBJ2-1	NA	TGTGCCAGCAGCTCCCAACCCGGGGTTCCCTACAATGAGCAGTTCTTC	CASSSQPGVPYNEQFF
few	TRBV20-1	14	TRBJ2-2	NA	TGCAGTGCTTCTCTCGCGCGGGACACCGGGGAGCTGTTTTTT	CSASLARDTGELFF
NA	TRBV20-1	14	TRBJ2-7	NA	TGCAGTGCTAGGGAGGGGGTTCGGTCCTACGAGCAGTACTTC	CSAREGVRSYEQYF
few	TRBV20-1	14	TRBJ1-2	NA	TGCAGTGCCCTAGCCGGGCCTCAGGCGCAGGGCTACACCTTC	CSALAGPQAQGYTF
few	TRBV7-3	14	TRBJ2-2	TRBD2	TGTGCCAGTCGTAGCGGGTCCAACACCGGGGAGCTGTTTTTT	CASRSGSNTGELFF
few	TRBV27	13	TRBJ1-1	NA	TGTGCCAGCAGTTTATTGGGGGTTCCTGAAGCTTTCTTT	CASSLLGVPEAFF
few	TRBV19	15	TRBJ1-1	TRBD1	TGTGCCAGTAGTACCCCGACAGGGGAGAACACTGAAGCTTTCTTT	CASSTPTGENTEAFF
few	TRBV6-1	17	TRBJ1-5	TRBD1	TGTGCCAGCACCCCTCTCCTAGGACAGGACCCAAATCAGCCCCAGCATTTT	CASTPLLGQDPNQPQHF
NA	TRBV20-1	17	TRBJ2-1	TRBD2	TGCAGTGCTAGATCCCAGGCGGTGGGGGGGAGCGACAATGAGCAGTTCTTC	CSARSQAVGGSDNEQFF
NA	TRBV5-6	14	TRBJ2-5	TRBD1	TGTGCCAGCAGCCACCAGGGGGTTGAGGAGACCCAGTACTTC	CASSHQGVEETQYF
NA	TRBV7-8	14	TRBJ1-4	NA	TGTGCCAGCTCTAGTAGCGGACGTCCTCGGCTACTGTTTTTT	CASSSSGRPRLLFF